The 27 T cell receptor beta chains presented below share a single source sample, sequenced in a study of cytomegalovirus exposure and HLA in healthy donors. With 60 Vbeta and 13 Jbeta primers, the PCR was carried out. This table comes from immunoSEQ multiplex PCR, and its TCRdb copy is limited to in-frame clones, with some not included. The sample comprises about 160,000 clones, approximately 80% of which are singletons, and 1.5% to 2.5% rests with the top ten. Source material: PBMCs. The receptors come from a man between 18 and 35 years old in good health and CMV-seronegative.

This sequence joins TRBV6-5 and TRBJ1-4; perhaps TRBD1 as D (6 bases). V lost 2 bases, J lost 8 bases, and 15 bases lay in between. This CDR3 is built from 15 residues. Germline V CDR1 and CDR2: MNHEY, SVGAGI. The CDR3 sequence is CASSYGSGEVEKLFF. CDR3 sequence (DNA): TGTGCCAGCAGTTACGGCTCAGGGGAAGTGGAAAAACTGTTTTTT.

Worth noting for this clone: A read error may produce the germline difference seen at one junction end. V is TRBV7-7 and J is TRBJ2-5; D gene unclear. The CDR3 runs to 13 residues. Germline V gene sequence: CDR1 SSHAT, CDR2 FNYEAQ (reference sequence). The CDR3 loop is CASSSPESGTQYF. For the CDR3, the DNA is TGTGCTAGCAGCTCTCCGGAGTCGGGGACCCAGTACTTC. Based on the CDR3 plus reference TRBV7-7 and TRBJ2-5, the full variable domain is GAGVSQSPRYKVTKRGQDVTLRCDPISSHATLYWYQQALGQGPEFLTYFNYEAQPDKSGLPSDRFSAERPEGSISTLTIQRTEQRDSAMYRCASSSPESGTQYFGPGTRLLVL.

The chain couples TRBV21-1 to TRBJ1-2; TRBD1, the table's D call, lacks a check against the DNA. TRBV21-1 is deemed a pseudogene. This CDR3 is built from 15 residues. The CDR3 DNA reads TGTGCCAGCAGCATTGGACAGGCGGAAAACTATGGCTACACCTTC. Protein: CASSIGQAENYGYTF.

DNA of the CDR3: TGTGCCAGCAGCGGACAGGGGGGGCCTAATAATTCACCCCTCCACTTT. Amino acids: CASSGQGGPNNSPLHF. This rearrangement joins TRBV7-9 to TRBJ1-6; 10 nucleotides align to TRBD1. This CDR3 is 16 amino acids long. J was trimmed by 5 bases and V by 5 bases; bases with no gene match: 6. CDR1 and CDR2 (germline): SEHNR, FQNEAQ (reference sequence).

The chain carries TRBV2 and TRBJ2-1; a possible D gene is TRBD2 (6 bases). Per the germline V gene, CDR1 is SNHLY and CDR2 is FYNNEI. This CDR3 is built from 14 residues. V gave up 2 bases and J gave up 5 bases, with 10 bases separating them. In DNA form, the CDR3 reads TGTGCCAGCAGTGAACTAGCGTCACACAATGAGCAGTTCTTC. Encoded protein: CASSELASHNEQFF.

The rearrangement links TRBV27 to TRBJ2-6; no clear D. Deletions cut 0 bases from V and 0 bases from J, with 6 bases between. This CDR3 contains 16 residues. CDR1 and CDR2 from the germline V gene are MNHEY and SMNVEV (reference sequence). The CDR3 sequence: CASSLSGSSGANVLTF. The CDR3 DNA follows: TGTGCCAGCAGTTTATCTGGCAGCTCTGGGGCCAACGTCCTGACTTTC.

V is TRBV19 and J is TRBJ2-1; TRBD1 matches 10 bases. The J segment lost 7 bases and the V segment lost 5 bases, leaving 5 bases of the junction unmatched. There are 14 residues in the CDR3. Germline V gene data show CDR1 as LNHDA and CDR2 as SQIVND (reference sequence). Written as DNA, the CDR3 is TGTGCCAGTAGTGTCGGACAGGGGGGGAATGAGCAGTTCTTC. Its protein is CASSVGQGGNEQFF.

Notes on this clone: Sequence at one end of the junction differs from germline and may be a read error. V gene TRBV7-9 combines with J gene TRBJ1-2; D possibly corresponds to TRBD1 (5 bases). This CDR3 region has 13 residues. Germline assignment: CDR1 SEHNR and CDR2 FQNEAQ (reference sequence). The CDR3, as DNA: TGTTCCAGCAGCCCAAAGGACATCTATGGCTACACCTTC. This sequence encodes CSSSPKDIYGYTF. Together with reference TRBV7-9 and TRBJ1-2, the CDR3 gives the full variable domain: DTGVSQNPRHKITKRGQNVTFRCDPISEHNRLYWYRQTLGQGPEFLTYFQNEAQLEKSRLLSDRFSAERPKGSFSTLEIQRTEQGDSAMYLCSSSPKDIYGYTFGSGTRLTVV.

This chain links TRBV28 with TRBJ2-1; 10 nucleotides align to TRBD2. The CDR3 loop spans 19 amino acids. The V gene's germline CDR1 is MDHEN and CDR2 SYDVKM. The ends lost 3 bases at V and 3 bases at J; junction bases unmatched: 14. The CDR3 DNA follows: TGTGCCAGCAGTTTGGCCCTGGTTTGGACTAGCGGATACTACAATGAGCAGTTCTTC. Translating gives CASSLALVWTSGYYNEQFF.

CDR3 loop: CARQSRGRGGKNIQYF. In nucleotides, the CDR3 is TGTGCTCGCCAATCGAGGGGGCGGGGGGGCAAAAACATTCAGTACTTC. The chain recombines TRBV7-4 with TRBJ2-4; TRBD2 agrees at 9 bases. The germline V gene has CDR1 SGHVT and CDR2 SQSDAQ. This CDR3 is 16 amino acids long. Full variable domain (missing parts from reference TRBV7-4 and TRBJ2-4): GAGVSQSPRYKVAKRGRDVALRCDSISGHVTLYWYRQTLGQGSEVLTYSQSDAQRDKSGRPSGRFSAERPERSVSTLKIQRTEQGDSAVYLCARQSRGRGGKNIQYFGAGTRLSVL.

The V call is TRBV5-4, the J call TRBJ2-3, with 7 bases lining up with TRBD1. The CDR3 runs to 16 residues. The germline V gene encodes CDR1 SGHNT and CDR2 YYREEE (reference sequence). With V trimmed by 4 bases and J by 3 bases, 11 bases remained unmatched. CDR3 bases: TGTGCCAGCAGCCTCCGGACAGGTCCTGGGACAGATACGCAGTATTTT. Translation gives CASSLRTGPGTDTQYF.

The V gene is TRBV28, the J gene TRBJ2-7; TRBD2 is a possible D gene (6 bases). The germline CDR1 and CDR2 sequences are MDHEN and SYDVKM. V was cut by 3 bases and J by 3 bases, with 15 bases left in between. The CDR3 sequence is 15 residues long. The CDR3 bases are TGTGCCAGCAGTTTCGTTGCGGGGAGAGACTACGAGCAGTACTTC. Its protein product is CASSFVAGRDYEQYF.

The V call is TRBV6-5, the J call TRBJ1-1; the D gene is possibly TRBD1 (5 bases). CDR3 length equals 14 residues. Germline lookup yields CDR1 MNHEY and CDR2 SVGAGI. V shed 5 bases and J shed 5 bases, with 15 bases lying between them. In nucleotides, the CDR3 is TGTGCCAGCAGTGAACCCACGGGGGGAACTGAAGCTTTCTTT. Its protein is CASSEPTGGTEAFF.

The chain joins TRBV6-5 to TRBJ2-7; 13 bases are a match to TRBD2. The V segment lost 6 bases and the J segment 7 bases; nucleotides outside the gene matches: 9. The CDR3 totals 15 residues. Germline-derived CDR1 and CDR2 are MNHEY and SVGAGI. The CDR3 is CASSPRGLAGVEQYF. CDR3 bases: TGTGCCAGCAGCCCTCGAGGACTAGCGGGAGTGGAGCAGTACTTC.

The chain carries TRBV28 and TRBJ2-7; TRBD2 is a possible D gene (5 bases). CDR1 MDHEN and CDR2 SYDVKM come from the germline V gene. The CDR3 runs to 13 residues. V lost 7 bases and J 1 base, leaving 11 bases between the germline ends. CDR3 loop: CASISGSSYEQYF. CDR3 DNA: TGTGCCAGCATCTCTGGGAGTTCCTACGAGCAGTACTTC.

This CDR3 reads CASSQVLAGSTDTQYF. In DNA, the CDR3 is TGCGCCAGCAGCCAAGTTCTAGCGGGGAGCACAGATACGCAGTATTTT. The V call is TRBV4-1, the J call TRBJ2-3; 9 bases are shared with TRBD2. Looked up from germline, CDR1 is MGHRA and CDR2 is YSYEKL. The V and J ends lost 1 base and 0 bases, in that order; junction bases with no gene match: 2. The CDR3 sequence is 16 residues long.

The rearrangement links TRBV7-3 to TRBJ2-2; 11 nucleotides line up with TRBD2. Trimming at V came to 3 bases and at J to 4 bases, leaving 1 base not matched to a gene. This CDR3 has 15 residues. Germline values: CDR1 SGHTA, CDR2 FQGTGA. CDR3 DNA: TGTGCCAGCAGCTTGACTAGCGGGGCCACCGGGGAGCTGTTTTTT. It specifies CASSLTSGATGELFF.

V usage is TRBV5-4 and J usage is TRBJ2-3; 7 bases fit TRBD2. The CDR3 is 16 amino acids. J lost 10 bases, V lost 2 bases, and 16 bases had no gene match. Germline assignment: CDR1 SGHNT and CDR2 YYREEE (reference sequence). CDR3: CASSFNAGAQIRAQYF. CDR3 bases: TGTGCCAGCAGCTTCAACGCGGGAGCACAGATACGGGCGCAGTATTTT.

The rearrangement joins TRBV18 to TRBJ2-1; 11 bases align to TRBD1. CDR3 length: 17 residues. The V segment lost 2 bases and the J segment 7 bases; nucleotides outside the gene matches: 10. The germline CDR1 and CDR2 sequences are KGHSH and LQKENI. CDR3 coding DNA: TGTGCCAGCTCACCAGGGACAGGGGGTAATCCGAGAAATGAGCAGTTCTTC. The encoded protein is CASSPGTGGNPRNEQFF.

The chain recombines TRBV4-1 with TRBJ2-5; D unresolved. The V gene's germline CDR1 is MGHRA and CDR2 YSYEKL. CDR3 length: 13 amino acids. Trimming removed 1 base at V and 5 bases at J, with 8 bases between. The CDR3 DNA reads TGCGCCAGCAGCCAAGGGCCCGGGGAGACCCAGTACTTC. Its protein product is CASSQGPGETQYF.

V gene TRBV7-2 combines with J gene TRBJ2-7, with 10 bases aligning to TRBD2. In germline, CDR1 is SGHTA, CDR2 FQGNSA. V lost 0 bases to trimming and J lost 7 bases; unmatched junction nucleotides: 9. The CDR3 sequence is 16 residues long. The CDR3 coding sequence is TGTGCCAGCAGCTTAGCGGCTAGCGGGAGACTGGGAGAGCAGTACTTC. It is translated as CASSLAASGRLGEQYF.

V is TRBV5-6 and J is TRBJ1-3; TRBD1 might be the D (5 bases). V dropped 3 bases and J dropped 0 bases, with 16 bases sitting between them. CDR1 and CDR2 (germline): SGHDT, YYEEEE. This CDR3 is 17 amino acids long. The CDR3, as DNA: TGTGCCAGCAGCTCGATCCCCGGGAGGGGCTCTGGAAACACCATATATTTT. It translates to CASSSIPGRGSGNTIYF. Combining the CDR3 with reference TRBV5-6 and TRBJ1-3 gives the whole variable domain DAGVTQSPTHLIKTRGQQVTLRCSPKSGHDTVSWYQQALGQGPQFIFQYYEEEERQRGNFPDRFSGHQFPNYSSELNVNALLLGDSALYLCASSSIPGRGSGNTIYFGEGSWLTVV.

CDR3 in amino acids: CASGLVTGGYEQYF. CDR3 coding DNA: TGTGCTAGTGGTTTGGTTACAGGGGGCTACGAGCAGTACTTC. The chain recombines TRBV12-5 with TRBJ2-7; 8 positions agree with TRBD1. The CDR3 is made up of 14 amino acids. CDR1 is LGHNT, CDR2 FRNRAP, per germline. V shed 0 bases and J 3 bases; nucleotides not matched to a gene: 1.

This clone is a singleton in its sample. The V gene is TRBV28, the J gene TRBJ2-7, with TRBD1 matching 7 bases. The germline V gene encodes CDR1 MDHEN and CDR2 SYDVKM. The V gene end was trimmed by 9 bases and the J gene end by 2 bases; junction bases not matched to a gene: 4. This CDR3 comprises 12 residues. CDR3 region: CASLDRTYEQYF. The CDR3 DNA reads TGTGCCAGTTTGGACAGGACCTACGAGCAGTACTTC.

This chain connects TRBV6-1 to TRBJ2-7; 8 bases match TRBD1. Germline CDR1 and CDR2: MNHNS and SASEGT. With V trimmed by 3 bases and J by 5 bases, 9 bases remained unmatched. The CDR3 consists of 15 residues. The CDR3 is CASSDEQGGWNEQYF. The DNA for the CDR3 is TGTGCCAGCAGTGATGAACAGGGGGGTTGGAACGAGCAGTACTTC.

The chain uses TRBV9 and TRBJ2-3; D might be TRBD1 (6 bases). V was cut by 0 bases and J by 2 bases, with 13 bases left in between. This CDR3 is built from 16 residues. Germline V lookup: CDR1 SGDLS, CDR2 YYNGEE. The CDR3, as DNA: TGTGCCAGCAGCGTAGTCGGGGACACTGTCACAGATACGCAGTATTTT. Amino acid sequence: CASSVVGDTVTDTQYF.

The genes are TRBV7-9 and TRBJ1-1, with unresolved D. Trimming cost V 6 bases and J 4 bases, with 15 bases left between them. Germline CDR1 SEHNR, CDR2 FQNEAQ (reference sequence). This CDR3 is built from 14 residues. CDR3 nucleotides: TGTGCCAGCAGTCGCCATTCTGAGGGCACTGAAGCTTTCTTT. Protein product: CASSRHSEGTEAFF.